The next 26 T cell receptor beta chains were all read from a single sample in a study of control samples from healthy donors and cancer patients. Repertoires were generated with immunoSEQ multiplex PCR, while TCRdb's copy carries only in-frame clones and drops some. The table lists roughly 180,000 clones, 85% to 95% of them singletons. Sequenced sample: blood. The source of these receptors is a woman aged 55-70 years in good health.

The DNA of the CDR3 is TGTGCCAGCCAACAGGACCCCCCAGACACTGAAGCTTTCTTT. Translating it yields CASQQDPPDTEAFF. This chain uses TRBV6-5 with TRBJ1-1, with D possibly being TRBD1 (5 bases). The CDR3 has 14 residues. Trimming removed 8 bases from V and 3 bases from J, with 16 bases in between. Germline assignment: CDR1 MNHEY and CDR2 SVGAGI.

This chain links TRBV29-1 with TRBJ1-4; possible D gene TRBD1, 6 bases. This CDR3 spans 16 amino acids. V was pared by 6 bases and J by 0 bases, with 17 bases between. The germline gives CDR1 SQVTM, CDR2 ANQGSEA. CDR3 coding DNA: TGCAGCGTCCCTGAGGGGGGTCAGTCAACTAATGAAAAACTGTTTTTT. It translates to CSVPEGGQSTNEKLFF.

This clone was counted once. J is TRBJ1-2 and V is TRBV5-5; D is ambiguous. Germline CDR1 SGHKS, CDR2 YYEKEE (reference sequence). The CDR3 is 13 residues long. V was shortened by 1 base and J by 4 bases, with 8 bases between the two germline ends. The CDR3 nucleotides read TGTGCCAGCAGCTTGAGTGCAGTCTATGGCTACACCTTC. Residues: CASSLSAVYGYTF.

This chain uses TRBV18 with TRBJ1-2, with 10 nucleotides matching TRBD1. Germline CDR1 KGHSH, CDR2 LQKENI. V dropped 5 bases and J dropped 4; count of bases not matched to a gene: 7. The CDR3 contains 15 residues. The CDR3 coding sequence is TGTGCCAGCTCAACCGGGACAGGGGATTCCTATGGCTACACCTTC. It specifies CASSTGTGDSYGYTF.

V gene TRBV19 combines with J gene TRBJ1-5; 8 nucleotides match TRBD1. V was clipped by 4 bases and J by 9 bases; unmatched bases: 8. The CDR3 totals 14 residues. CDR1 and CDR2 (germline): LNHDA, SQIVND (reference sequence). The CDR3 nucleotides read TGTGCCAGTAGTAGCGGACAGGGAAGTATGCCCCAGCATTTT. Amino acids: CASSSGQGSMPQHF.

This clone has a single count. V is TRBV30 and J is TRBJ1-2; D perhaps matches TRBD1 (6 bases). CDR1 is GTSNPN, CDR2 SVGIG, per germline (reference sequence). There are 17 residues in the CDR3. V lost 3 bases to trimming and J lost 1 base, with 21 bases between them. The CDR3 bases are TGTGCCTGGAGGGGTTTTTTTACGGGGGCGGGTAACTATGGCTACACCTTC. Protein product: CAWRGFFTGAGNYGYTF.

This rearrangement joins TRBV21-1 to TRBJ2-7; whether TRBD1, the table's D call, matches the DNA was not checked. TRBV21-1 is assigned pseudogene status. The CDR3 totals 18 residues. The CDR3 DNA follows: TGTGCCATCCCACCTAGCTCTTGCCGGGACAGGATGATCTACGAGCAGTACTTC. This gives the protein CAIPPSSCRDRMIYEQYF.

This clone was detected only once. This chain links TRBV2 with TRBJ1-6, with TRBD1 as a possible D gene (6 bases). Per germline, CDR1 SNHLY and CDR2 FYNNEI. The V gene lost 4 bases and the J gene lost 6 bases, with 13 bases spanning the gap. This CDR3 contains 15 residues. The CDR3 spells CASSVAGVGNSPLHF. The CDR3 region has the DNA TGTGCCAGCAGTGTTGCAGGGGTGGGTAATTCACCCCTCCACTTT.

The V gene is TRBV19, the J gene TRBJ1-5, with D perhaps TRBD1 (5 bases). There are 15 residues in the CDR3. CDR1 and CDR2 from the germline V gene are LNHDA and SQIVND (reference sequence). The V end was cut by 2 bases, the J end by 3 bases, with 11 bases between. The DNA of the CDR3 is TGTGCCAGTAGTATACCCGACAGTTACAATCAGCCCCAGCATTTT. Its protein product is CASSIPDSYNQPQHF. Looking up the rest from reference TRBV19 and TRBJ1-5 gives the full variable domain: DGGITQSPKYLFRKEGQNVTLSCEQNLNHDAMYWYRQDPGQGLRLIYYSQIVNDFQKGDIAEGYSVSREKKESFPLTVTSAQKNPTAFYLCASSIPDSYNQPQHFGDGTRLSIL.

The V call is TRBV4-2, the J call TRBJ2-7; TRBD1 aligns across 12 bases. Germline-derived CDR1 and CDR2 are LGHNA and YNFKEQ. The J segment lost 1 base and the V segment lost 1 base, leaving 2 bases of the junction unmatched. There are 16 residues in the CDR3. The CDR3 sequence: CASSQAGQGASYEQYF. DNA for the CDR3: TGTGCCAGCAGCCAAGCGGGACAGGGGGCTTCCTACGAGCAGTACTTC.

The chain links TRBV27 to TRBJ2-1, with a tentative D call TRBD2 (5 bases). Trimming shortened V by 2 bases and J by 7 bases, and 9 bases separated the two germline ends. The CDR3 contains 13 residues. Germline CDR1 and CDR2: MNHEY and SMNVEV (reference sequence). CDR3 amino acids: CASSLGGFNEQFF. The CDR3 coding sequence is TGTGCCAGCAGTTTAGGCGGGTTTAATGAGCAGTTCTTC.

V usage is TRBV11-1 and J usage is TRBJ1-1; TRBD1 is a possible D gene (5 bases). Deletions cut 2 bases from V and 3 bases from J, with 10 bases between. The CDR3 spans 14 residues. CDR1 SGHAT and CDR2 FQDESV come from the germline V gene (reference sequence). DNA of the CDR3: TGTGCCAGCAGCTTATTTCAGGGTGACACTGAAGCTTTCTTT. This translates into CASSLFQGDTEAFF.

The chain has TRBV10-3 and TRBJ1-5; TRBD1 agrees at 7 bases. Looked up from germline, CDR1 is ENHRY and CDR2 is SYGVKD. J gave up 0 bases and V 8 bases, and 7 bases lay outside the gene matches. There are 15 residues in the CDR3. DNA for the CDR3: TGTGCCATCCGCGGGACAGCAGATAGCAATCAGCCCCAGCATTTT. The encoded protein is CAIRGTADSNQPQHF.

The V call is TRBV29-1, the J call TRBJ1-2; D is undetermined. V lost 4 bases, J lost 0 bases, and 9 bases lay in between. CDR1 is SQVTM and CDR2 is ANQGSEA in the germline V gene. The CDR3 runs 13 residues. The CDR3 region has the DNA TGCAGCGTTGTTTTGCTGACTAACTATGGCTACACCTTC. Translation gives CSVVLLTNYGYTF.

V and J are TRBV7-9 and TRBJ1-5; maybe TRBD1 (6 bases). Per germline, CDR1 SEHNR and CDR2 FQNEAQ (reference sequence). Trimming removed 6 bases from V and 0 bases from J, with 15 bases in between. This CDR3 spans 16 amino acids. CDR3 residues: CASSTGFAHSNQPQHF. The DNA of the CDR3 is TGTGCCAGCAGTACAGGGTTCGCCCATAGCAATCAGCCCCAGCATTTT.

This rearrangement joins TRBV4-2 to TRBJ2-3, with 12 bases identical to TRBD2. The CDR3 has 14 residues. Per the germline V gene, CDR1 is LGHNA and CDR2 is YNFKEQ. V lost 3 bases, J lost 5 bases, and 0 bases stayed unmatched. CDR3 in DNA: TGTGCCAGCAGCCAGGGACTAGCGGGAGATACGCAGTATTTT. This gives the protein CASSQGLAGDTQYF.

This chain links TRBV6-4 with TRBJ1-1; D not resolved. The CDR3 covers 11 residues. V was shortened by 2 bases and J by 11 bases, with 9 bases between the two germline ends. CDR1 and CDR2 from the germline V gene are MRHNA and SNTAGT. The CDR3 region is CASSDGFVAFF. Written as DNA, the CDR3 is TGTGCCAGCAGTGACGGATTCGTGGCTTTCTTT.

Turning to this clone: Other nucleotide sequences in the sample specify the same CDR3. V and J are TRBV11-2 and TRBJ2-1; no clear D gene. The CDR3 has 13 amino acids. The germline V gene encodes CDR1 SGHAT and CDR2 FQNNGV. V dropped 5 bases and J dropped 5 bases, with 10 bases sitting between them. This CDR3 reads CASSLGQNNEQFF. For the CDR3, the DNA is TGTGCCAGCAGCCTGGGTCAGAACAATGAGCAGTTCTTC.

The rearrangement uses TRBV18 and TRBJ1-4; D may be TRBD1 (5 bases). The CDR3 length is 14 residues. The V end was cut by 6 bases, the J end by 3 bases, with 11 bases between. Germline loops: CDR1 KGHSH, CDR2 LQKENI. CDR3 sequence reads: CASSAGPSNEKLFF. CDR3 nucleotide sequence: TGTGCCAGCTCGGCGGGGCCATCTAATGAAAAACTGTTTTTT.

This clone came up a few times. The V call is TRBV5-6, the J call TRBJ2-7; tentatively, D is TRBD1 (5 bases). CDR1 and CDR2 (germline): SGHDT, YYEEEE. Deletions cut 3 bases from V and 1 base from J, with 14 bases between. The CDR3 extends over 15 amino acids. Written as DNA, the CDR3 is TGTGCCAGCAGCTCGACGGCGGACACTTCCTACGAGCAGTACTTC. Amino acids: CASSSTADTSYEQYF. The full variable domain, with the rest looked up from reference TRBV5-6 and TRBJ2-7, is DAGVTQSPTHLIKTRGQQVTLRCSPKSGHDTVSWYQQALGQGPQFIFQYYEEEERQRGNFPDRFSGHQFPNYSSELNVNALLLGDSALYLCASSSTADTSYEQYFGPGTRLTVT.

This clone has a single count. The chain recombines TRBV19 with TRBJ1-5, with a weak D call TRBD1 (6 bases). V dropped 9 bases and J dropped 0 bases, with 15 bases sitting between them. The germline CDR1 and CDR2 sequences are LNHDA and SQIVND (reference sequence). The CDR3 spans 15 residues. CDR3 DNA: TGTGCCAGCCTCCCGGACAGCTATAGCAATCAGCCCCAGCATTTT. Translation: CASLPDSYSNQPQHF.

The rearrangement joins TRBV10-3 to TRBJ2-7; possibly TRBD1 or TRBD2 for D (5 bases each). V was shortened by 0 bases and J by 0 bases, with 9 bases between the two germline ends. Looked up from germline, CDR1 is ENHRY and CDR2 is SYGVKD. The CDR3 is 15 amino acids. This chain's CDR3 is CAISESRGISYEQYF. The CDR3 nucleotides read TGTGCCATCAGTGAGTCGAGGGGCATCTCCTACGAGCAGTACTTC.

The chain uses TRBV2 and TRBJ2-3; 11 bases map to TRBD2. The germline V gene has CDR1 SNHLY and CDR2 FYNNEI. The CDR3 runs 19 residues. With V trimmed by 5 bases and J by 6 bases, 19 bases remained unmatched. The CDR3 DNA follows: TGTGCCAGCAGTATAGGTCTAGCGGGGGGTACTACGAGCCCCGATACGCAGTATTTT. Translated, it gives CASSIGLAGGTTSPDTQYF.

This chain joins TRBV11-2 and TRBJ2-3; 9 bases match TRBD1. Germline CDR1 reads SGHAT; CDR2 reads FQNNGV. The J segment lost 7 bases and the V segment lost 6 bases, leaving 11 bases of the junction unmatched. The CDR3 sequence is 15 residues long. In DNA, the CDR3 is TGTGCCAGCAGGTCGAACAGGGGGCGCTGGAATACGCAGTATTTT. Protein product: CASRSNRGRWNTQYF.

J is TRBJ1-1 and V is TRBV6-5, with TRBD1 matching over 7 bases. The CDR3 sequence is 12 residues long. CDR1 and CDR2 (germline): MNHEY, SVGAGI. The CDR3 loop reads CGTGAGDTEAFF. The CDR3 coding sequence is TGTGGAACAGGGGCAGGGGACACTGAAGCTTTCTTT.

CDR3 coding DNA: TGTGCCAGCAGTTCTTTGAGCGGCTACACCTTC. This encodes CASSSLSGYTF. The V gene is TRBV28, the J gene TRBJ1-2, with unresolved D. The germline CDR1 and CDR2 sequences are MDHEN and SYDVKM. The CDR3 has 11 amino acids. The ends were cut back, 4 bases at V and 8 bases at J, with 8 bases in the middle.